The present T cell receptor beta chain was sequenced within a study of T-cell memory formation after mild COVID-19. Study-wide context: Each donor largely had its own TCR clusters. Broader study findings: Contracting clones from day 15 to 85 showed balanced CD4/CD8; later expanders favored CD4+. Unconfirmed was the SARS-CoV-2 specificity of second-wave clones that peaked on day 37. Among CD4+ contracting clones, most were CM and EM, and CD8+ ones EMRA.

There are a few counts of this clonotype. Its target is unknown. Trimming pared 11 bases from V and 8 bases from J, leaving 25 bases between. This CDR3 comprises 15 residues. MiXCR, applied by TCRdb to the 5' RACE reads, yields one record per CDR3 protein. The data show roughly 550,000 distinct CDR3 sequences, 20% seen once. The clonotype originates from an adult woman who had mild COVID-19 (a few samples of this study predate the infection). Cell type and time point are not known. The chain has TRBV12-3 or TRBV12-4 and TRBJ2-1, with D possibly TRBD1 on 7 matching bases. Material for sequencing was PBMCs or a T cell subset sorted from them (not recorded which). The CDR3 reads CASAGGITTGDEQFF. CDR3 coding DNA: TGTGCCTCGGCAGGCGGGATAACTACAGGGGATGAGCAGTTCTTC.